These 7 T cell receptor beta chains were all obtained from the same sample, sequenced in a study of cytomegalovirus exposure and HLA in healthy donors. Amplification used 60 Vbeta primers and 13 Jbeta primers. Measured with immunoSEQ multiplex PCR; TCRdb has only the in-frame clones, and not every one. The sample shows about 180,000 clones, about 85% of them seen only once. Sequencing input: PBMCs. Source of these receptors: a boy aged 2-9 years in good health and CMV-seronegative.

The genes are TRBV14 and TRBJ2-3, with D possibly matching TRBD2 (5 bases). CDR3 length: 15 residues. CDR1 is SGHDN, CDR2 FVKESK, per germline. V gave up 0 bases and J gave up 6 bases, with 13 bases separating them. CDR3 DNA: TGTGCCAGCAGCCAAGAAATCAGGAGGACGGATACGCAGTATTTT. Protein product: CASSQEIRRTDTQYF.

This chain links TRBV28 with TRBJ1-1, with D perhaps TRBD1 (6 bases). The CDR3 runs 11 residues. The V gene lost 11 bases and the J gene lost 8 bases, with 15 bases spanning the gap. Germline V gives CDR1 MDHEN, CDR2 SYDVKM. The CDR3 coding sequence is TGTGCCGGTCAACAGGGAGCCGAAGCTTTCTTT. It yields the protein CAGQQGAEAFF.

The chain carries TRBV14 and TRBJ2-2; D is ambiguous. The CDR3 runs 13 residues. Trimming cost V 3 bases and J 6 bases, with 8 bases left between them. The V gene's germline CDR1 is SGHDN and CDR2 FVKESK. This CDR3 is CASSHLSSGELFF. The CDR3 DNA reads as TGTGCCAGCAGCCACCTGAGCTCCGGGGAGCTGTTTTTT.

The rearrangement uses TRBV5-1 and TRBJ1-1; TRBD1 aligns across 11 bases. Germline V gene data show CDR1 as SGHRS and CDR2 as YFSETQ. This CDR3 contains 16 residues. V gave up 7 bases and J gave up 0 bases; unmatched junction bases: 8. The CDR3 sequence is CASVRDRGGMNTEAFF. In DNA, the CDR3 is TGCGCCAGCGTCCGGGACAGGGGGGGTATGAACACTGAAGCTTTCTTT.

The V gene is TRBV5-4, the J gene TRBJ2-7; D possibly corresponds to TRBD1 (6 bases). CDR3 length equals 13 residues. Germline CDR1 reads SGHNT; CDR2 reads YYREEE (reference sequence). V gave up 2 bases and J gave up 2 bases, with 8 bases separating them. This chain's CDR3 is CASSFDRTYEQYF. In DNA form, the CDR3 reads TGTGCCAGCAGCTTTGACAGGACCTACGAGCAGTACTTC.

The chain uses TRBV19 and TRBJ1-5; possible D gene TRBD1, 5 bases. This CDR3 is 16 amino acids long. Trimming pared 7 bases from V and 1 base from J, leaving 17 bases between. Per the germline V gene, CDR1 is LNHDA and CDR2 is SQIVND (reference sequence). The chain's CDR3 is CASNLWGRGSNQPQHF. CDR3 nucleotides: TGTGCCAGTAACCTCTGGGGCCGGGGGAGCAATCAGCCCCAGCATTTT.

V is TRBV6-6 and J is TRBJ2-7, with D hard to call. With 0 bases removed from V and 0 bases from J, the gap between germline ends came to 6 bases. CDR1 is MNHNY and CDR2 is SVGAGI in the germline V gene (reference sequence). The CDR3 loop spans 14 amino acids. This chain's CDR3 is CASSYSHSSYEQYF. CDR3 coding DNA: TGTGCCAGCAGTTACTCGCACAGCTCCTACGAGCAGTACTTC.